The 3 T cell receptor beta chains given below trace back to one sample, sequenced in a study of T cell repertoires in cytomegalovirus infection. These receptors have no known antigen. Using its own MiXCR run on the reads, TCRdb lists one record per CDR3 protein. The sample lists about 900,000 distinct CDR3 sequences, around 30% occurring once. This specimen consisted of cultured CD8+ T cells from PBMCs, obtained from culture after CMV antigen stimulation. The receptors derive from a human donor in good health (CMV status not recorded). Some clones in this sample may be carry-over from other donors' samples.

This clonotype was seen many times. CDR3 amino acids: CASSNRDRGLEQYF. CDR3 bases: TGTGCCAGCAGCAACCGGGACAGGGGGCTCGAGCAGTACTTC. This chain uses TRBV3-1 with TRBJ2-7; 12 nucleotides line up with TRBD1. This CDR3 region has 14 residues. Germline V gene lookup returns CDR1 LGHDT and CDR2 YNNKEL (reference sequence). V trimming: 5 bases; J trimming: 6 bases; junction bases outside the gene matches: 5.

This clonotype has a handful of counts. The chain is built from TRBV6-1 and TRBJ2-2; no firm D call. The CDR3 has 14 amino acids. Trimming stripped 5 bases from V and 6 bases from J, with 13 bases between. Per germline, CDR1 MNHNS and CDR2 SASEGT. CDR3 in amino acids: CASSPSSSSGELFF. The CDR3 DNA reads TGTGCCAGCAGTCCCTCGTCCTCTTCCGGGGAGCTGTTTTTT.

This clonotype turned up a few times. This chain uses TRBV6-1 with TRBJ1-3; no reliable D call. Germline V gene data show CDR1 as MNHNS and CDR2 as SASEGT. Trimming stripped 6 bases from V and 4 bases from J, with 13 bases between. The CDR3 is made up of 14 amino acids. The CDR3 DNA is TGTGCCAGCAGCGCGGGCCTGTCGGGAAACACCATATATTTT. This translates into CASSAGLSGNTIYF.